These T cell receptor beta chains were read from a single sample in a study of cytomegalovirus exposure and HLA in healthy donors. Clones were sequenced by immunoSEQ multiplex PCR, and TCRdb holds only the in-frame ones, with some missing. Of 200,000 or so clones listed, 75% to 90% are singletons. Input material: PBMCs. Source of these receptors: a woman younger than 30 in good health and CMV-seronegative. CDR3s include the opening cysteine and the closing phenylalanine or tryptophan. The D gene is left open where the match is weak. Not all rows give a size; the values are once, few, many and, for expanded clones, a class.

-	TRBJ2-2	-	TRBV5-1	CASSRTDANTGELFF	TGCGCCAGCAGCCGGACAGACGCGAACACCGGGGAGCTGTTTTTT
-	TRBJ2-5	-	TRBV9	CASSVAPRAETQYF	TGTGCCAGCAGCGTAGCTCCTAGAGCGGAGACCCAGTACTTC
-	TRBJ2-5	-	TRBV30	CAWSRRSQETQYF	TGTGCCTGGTCCCGTCGGTCGCAAGAGACCCAGTACTTC
-	TRBJ1-6	-	TRBV4-1	CASSQVNQGRNSPLHF	TGCGCCAGCAGCCAAGTTAACCAGGGTCGAAATTCACCCCTCCACTTT
few	TRBJ1-4	TRBD1	TRBV7-9	CASRTGNEKLFF	TGTGCCAGCAGGACAGGGAACGAAAAACTGTTTTTT
-	TRBJ1-3	-	TRBV6-1	CASSERERGNTIYF	TGTGCCAGCAGTGAACGGGAGAGGGGAAACACCATATATTTT
-	TRBJ1-6	TRBD1	TRBV7-2	CASSLDRGNSPLHF	TGTGCCAGCAGCTTAGACAGGGGGAATTCACCCCTCCACTTT
-	TRBJ2-1	-	TRBV19	CASIAAGLNEQFF	TGTGCCAGTATAGCGGCCGGGCTCAATGAGCAGTTCTTC
few	TRBJ2-7	-	TRBV27	CASKRSLWEAYEQYF	TGTGCCAGCAAGCGCTCTCTCTGGGAGGCCTACGAGCAGTACTTC
-	TRBJ2-3	TRBD2	TRBV5-4	CASSLVKLAGVGDTQYF	TGTGCCAGCAGCTTGGTAAAACTAGCGGGAGTCGGGGATACGCAGTATTTT
few	TRBJ1-6	-	TRBV19	CASSIVMNSPLHF	TGTGCCAGTAGTATTGTAATGAATTCACCCCTCCACTTT
-	TRBJ2-7	-	TRBV18	CASSPPSGSSYEQYF	TGTGCCAGCTCACCACCTAGCGGTAGCTCCTACGAGCAGTACTTC
few	TRBJ2-7	-	TRBV28	CASSLPSPYEQYF	TGTGCCAGCAGTTTACCCAGCCCTTACGAGCAGTACTTC
-	TRBJ2-7	-	TRBV2	CASSVGPYEQYF	TGTGCCAGCAGTGTCGGTCCCTACGAGCAGTACTTC
-	TRBJ1-2	-	TRBV5-1	CASSLGAFGQGIYTF	TGCGCCAGCAGCTTGGGCGCGTTTGGCCAGGGTATTTACACCTTC
once	TRBJ1-1	-	TRBV5-1	CASSFYNGDTEAFF	TGCGCCAGCAGCTTTTACAACGGTGACACTGAAGCTTTCTTT
-	TRBJ1-1	-	TRBV6-5	CASSPRGRGGAFF	TGTGCCAGCAGTCCCCGGGGCCGGGGGGGAGCTTTCTTT
-	TRBJ2-7	-	TRBV15	CATSRETDSYEQYF	TGTGCCACCAGCAGAGAGACCGATTCCTACGAGCAGTACTTC
-	TRBJ1-2	TRBD1	TRBV9	CASSSRQGKNYGYTF	TGTGCCAGCAGCTCGCGACAGGGAAAGAACTATGGCTACACCTTC
once	TRBJ1-1	-	TRBV5-1	CASSPDSFGEAFF	TGCGCCAGCAGCCCGGACAGTTTTGGTGAAGCTTTCTTT
-	TRBJ2-7	TRBD2	TRBV5-1	CASSLTSGNYEQYF	TGCGCCAGCAGCTTGACTAGCGGAAACTACGAGCAGTACTTC
-	TRBJ2-1	-	TRBV27	CASSFRLGGWNEQFF	TGTGCCAGCAGTTTTAGGCTGGGCGGGTGGAATGAGCAGTTCTTC
-	TRBJ2-2	-	TRBV2	CASSRAEYNTGELFF	TGTGCCAGCAGTAGGGCGGAGTACAACACCGGGGAGCTGTTTTTT